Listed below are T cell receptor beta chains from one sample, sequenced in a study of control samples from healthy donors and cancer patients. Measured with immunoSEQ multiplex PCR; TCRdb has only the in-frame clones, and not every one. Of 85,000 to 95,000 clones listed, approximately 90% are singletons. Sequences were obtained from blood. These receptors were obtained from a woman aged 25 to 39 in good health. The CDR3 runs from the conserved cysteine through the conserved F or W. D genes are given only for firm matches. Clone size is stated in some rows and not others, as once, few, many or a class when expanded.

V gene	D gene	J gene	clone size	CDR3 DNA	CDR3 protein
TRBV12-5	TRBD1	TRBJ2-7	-	TGTGCTAGTGGTTTGGGACAGGGGGGATACGAGCAGTACTTC	CASGLGQGGYEQYF
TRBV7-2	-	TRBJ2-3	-	TGTGCCAGCAGCCATAGGTCACTAACAGATACGCAGTATTTT	CASSHRSLTDTQYF
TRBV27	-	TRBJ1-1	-	TGTGCCAGCCCCGCTTTCCTGAACACTGAAGCTTTCTTT	CASPAFLNTEAFF
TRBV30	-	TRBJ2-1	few	TGTGCCTGGAATTTCGGCCGGGAGACGATTAATGAGCAGTTCTTC	CAWNFGRETINEQFF
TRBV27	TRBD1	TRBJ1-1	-	TGTGCCAGCAGAAGACCCGGGACAGGCATCTCTGAAGCTTTCTTT	CASRRPGTGISEAFF
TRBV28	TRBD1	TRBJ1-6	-	TGTGCCAGCACGCGACAGGGACACTATAATTCACCCCTCCACTTT	CASTRQGHYNSPLHF
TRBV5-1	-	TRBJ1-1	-	TGCGCCAGCAGCGTTGAGGGGGGGTATGACACTGAAGCTTTCTTT	CASSVEGGYDTEAFF
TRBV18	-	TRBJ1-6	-	TGTGCCAGCTCACCACGGGGGCCGGAGAATTCACCCCTCCACTTT	CASSPRGPENSPLHF
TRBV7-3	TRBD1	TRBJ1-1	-	TGTGCCAGCAGCCCTTCAGGGGGCACTGAAGCTTTCTTT	CASSPSGGTEAFF
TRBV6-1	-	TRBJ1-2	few	TGTGCCAGCAGTGAATTGGCGAAGAGGAACTATGGCTACACCTTC	CASSELAKRNYGYTF
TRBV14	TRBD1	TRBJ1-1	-	TGTGCCAGCAGCCCTTGGGGGGACAGATTAATGAACACTGAAGCTTTCTTT	CASSPWGDRLMNTEAFF
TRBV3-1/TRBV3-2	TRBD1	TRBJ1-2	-	TGTGCCTCCGCTTTGGGACAGTCCTACGGCTACACCTTC	CASALGQSYGYTF
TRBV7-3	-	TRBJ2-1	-	TGTGCCAGCAGCCTAACGGCGAGGTCTCGGAATGAGCAGTTCTTC	CASSLTARSRNEQFF
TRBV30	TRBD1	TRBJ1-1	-	TGTGCCTGGAGACTACAGGGGAGGAACACTGAAGCTTTCTTT	CAWRLQGRNTEAFF
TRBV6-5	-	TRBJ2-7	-	TGTGCCAGCACCCCGCGGTCGGGGCCCTACGAGCAGTACTTC	CASTPRSGPYEQYF
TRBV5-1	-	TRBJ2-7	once	TGCGCCAGCAGCTTGGGTCGAATGTGGCGGGAAAGGGACTACGAGCAGTACTTC	CASSLGRMWRERDYEQYF
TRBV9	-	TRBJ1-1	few	TGTGCCAGCAGCGTACAGGGTGCGAACACTGAAGCTTTCTTT	CASSVQGANTEAFF
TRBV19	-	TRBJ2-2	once	TGTGCCAGTAGTATGGGCCCTTTCGGGACGGCGAACACCGGGGAGCTGTTTTTT	CASSMGPFGTANTGELFF
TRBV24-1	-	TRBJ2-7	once	TGTGCCACCAGTGATTATTCGGGACGAAGGCAGTACTTC	CATSDYSGRRQYF
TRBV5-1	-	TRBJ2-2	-	TGCGCCAGCAGCCCCCAGGAGGACAGCCGAACCGGGGAGCTGTTTTTT	CASSPQEDSRTGELFF
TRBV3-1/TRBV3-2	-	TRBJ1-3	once	TGTGCCAGCAGCCGCTGGCTGGGACCGACTGGAAACACCATATATTTT	CASSRWLGPTGNTIYF
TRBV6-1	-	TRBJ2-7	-	TGTGCCAGCAGTGAAATTTGGCGGACTGGTGAGCAGTACTTC	CASSEIWRTGEQYF
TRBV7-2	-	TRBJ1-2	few	TGTGCCAGCAGCACATACCAGCAGTTTGGTGGGGGCTACACCTTC	CASSTYQQFGGGYTF
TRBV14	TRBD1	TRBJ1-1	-	TGTGCCAGCAGCCGCTACAGGGGGCGGACTGAAGCTTTCTTT	CASSRYRGRTEAFF
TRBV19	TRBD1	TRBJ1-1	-	TGTGCCACCCGGGACAGGCGGAACACTGAAGCTTTCTTT	CATRDRRNTEAFF
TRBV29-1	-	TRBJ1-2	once	TGCAGCACCGAGGAGGGGACTGGCTACACCTTC	CSTEEGTGYTF
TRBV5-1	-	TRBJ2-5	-	TGCGCCAGCAGCTCGTCGTACCAAGAGACCCAGTACTTC	CASSSSYQETQYF
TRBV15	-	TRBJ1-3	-	TGTGCCACCAGAAGATTCTCTGGAAACACCATATATTTT	CATRRFSGNTIYF
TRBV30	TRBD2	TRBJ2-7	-	TGTGCCTGGAGGGTTACGGGGACTAGCGCATTACCTCCCTACGAGCAGTACTTC	CAWRVTGTSALPPYEQYF
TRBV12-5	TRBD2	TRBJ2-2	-	TGTGCTAGTGGTTTGGTACGCACTAGCGGGAAGGACGGGGAGCTGTTTTTT	CASGLVRTSGKDGELFF
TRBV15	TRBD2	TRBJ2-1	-	TGTGCCACCAGCAGATCCCTTACTAGCGGGACGACGAATGAGCAGTTCTTC	CATSRSLTSGTTNEQFF
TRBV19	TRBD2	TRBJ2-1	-	TGTGCCAGTAGTATGACGGGACTAGTTCTCAATGAGCAGTTCTTC	CASSMTGLVLNEQFF
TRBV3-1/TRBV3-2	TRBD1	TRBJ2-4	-	TGTGCCAGCAGCTCGGACAGGGGTCAAAACATTCAGTACTTC	CASSSDRGQNIQYF
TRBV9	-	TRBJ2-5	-	TGTGCCAGCAGCGCCAGAAGTAACCAAGAGACCCAGTACTTC	CASSARSNQETQYF
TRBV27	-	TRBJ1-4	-	TGTGCCAGCAAATCCATTAGGGTCCGGAATGAAAAACTGTTTTTT	CASKSIRVRNEKLFF
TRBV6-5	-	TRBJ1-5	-	TGTGCCAGCAGCTATAGCAGCAATCAGCCCCAGCATTTT	CASSYSSNQPQHF
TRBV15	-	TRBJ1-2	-	TGTGCCACCAGCGAGGGGCGGGGCGCTTCCTATGGCTACACCTTC	CATSEGRGASYGYTF
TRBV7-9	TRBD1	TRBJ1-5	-	TGTGCCAGCAGCTCGATGGGACAGGGAAGCAATCAGCCCCAGCATTTT	CASSSMGQGSNQPQHF
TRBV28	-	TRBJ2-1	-	TGTGCCAGCAGTTTTTTCGGGGGAAGGCAGTTCTTC	CASSFFGGRQFF
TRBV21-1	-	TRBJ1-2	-	TGTGCCAGCAGCCATGGGAGGACAGGGAAGACCAGGGGCTACACCTTC	CASSHGRTGKTRGYTF
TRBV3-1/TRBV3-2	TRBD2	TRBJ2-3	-	TGTGCCAGCAGCTTCGGACTAGCGGGGCTCACGGATACGCAGTATTTT	CASSFGLAGLTDTQYF
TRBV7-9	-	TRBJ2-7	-	TGTGCCAGCAGTTGGGACACTACCTACGAGCAGTACTTC	CASSWDTTYEQYF
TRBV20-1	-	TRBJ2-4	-	TGCAGTGCCAGTACCGGGATAAACATTCAGTACTTC	CSASTGINIQYF
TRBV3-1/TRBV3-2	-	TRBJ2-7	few	TGTGCCAGCAGCCAAGTATACGAGCAGTACTTC	CASSQVYEQYF
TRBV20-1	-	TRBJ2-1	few	TGCAGTGCTAGAACTAGTTGGGAGCAGTTCTTC	CSARTSWEQFF
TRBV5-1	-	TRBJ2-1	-	TGCGCCAGCAGCTTGGGGGTACTCGGACCTGAGCAGTTCTTC	CASSLGVLGPEQFF
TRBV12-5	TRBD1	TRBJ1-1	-	TGTGCTAGTGGTCCGACAGGGCCGAACACTGAAGCTTTCTTT	CASGPTGPNTEAFF
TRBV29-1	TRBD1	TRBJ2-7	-	TGCAGCGTTCGGCAGGGGGCTTTAGAGCAGTACTTC	CSVRQGALEQYF
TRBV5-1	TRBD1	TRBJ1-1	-	TGCGCCAGCAGCTATCAAACAGGGGGTGGTGGAAGGACTGAAGCTTTCTTT	CASSYQTGGGGRTEAFF
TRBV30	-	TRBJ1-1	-	TGTGCCTTAATTGGGGGGCAGGTTGAAGCTTTCTTT	CALIGGQVEAFF
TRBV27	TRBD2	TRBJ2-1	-	TGTGCCAGCAGTTTAGGGGGGGGGAGCGGGGCCTACAATGAGCAGTTCTTC	CASSLGGGSGAYNEQFF
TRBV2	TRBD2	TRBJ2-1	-	TGTGCCAGCATTAGGGCTAGCGGCTCCTACAATGAGCAGTTCTTC	CASIRASGSYNEQFF
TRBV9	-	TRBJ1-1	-	TGTGCCAGCAGATATACGGACAGACTGAACACTGAAGCTTTCTTT	CASRYTDRLNTEAFF